A selection of T cell receptor beta chains follows, all from one sample in a study of shared clonotypes between healthy human individuals. The repertoire was sequenced with immunoSEQ multiplex PCR; TCRdb's copy has only in-frame clones and lacks some. Of 600,000 to 750,000 clones listed, around 77% are singletons. The specimen was memory CD4+ T cells sorted from blood. These receptors all stem from a woman aged 30 to 39 in good health. Each CDR3 is given with its conserved first and last residue. A D gene is named only where the DNA matches it firmly. A row's size may be missing; if present it is once, few, many or a size class.

cdr3_aa: CASVKDRGSSNQPQHF
cdr3_nt: TGTGCCAGCGTAAAGGATAGGGGATCCAGCAATCAGCCCCAGCATTTT
j_call: TRBJ1-5
clone_size: .
v_call: TRBV2
d_call: .

cdr3_aa: CASTDRRDEKLFF
cdr3_nt: TGTGCCAGCACGGACAGGCGAGATGAAAAACTGTTTTTT
j_call: TRBJ1-4
clone_size: .
v_call: TRBV6-6
d_call: TRBD1

cdr3_aa: CASSSLPGQKNTEAFF
cdr3_nt: TGTGCCAGCAGTTCCCTCCCCGGACAGAAGAACACTGAAGCTTTCTTT
j_call: TRBJ1-1
clone_size: once
v_call: TRBV6-6
d_call: .

cdr3_aa: CASTKGSQETQYF
cdr3_nt: TGCGCCAGCACTAAGGGGAGCCAAGAGACCCAGTACTTC
j_call: TRBJ2-5
clone_size: .
v_call: TRBV5-1
d_call: .

cdr3_aa: CASSLQQESETQYF
cdr3_nt: TGTGCCAGCAGCCTGCAGCAGGAGAGTGAGACCCAGTACTTC
j_call: TRBJ2-5
clone_size: .
v_call: TRBV7-2
d_call: .

cdr3_aa: CASRPRRVANTIYF
cdr3_nt: TGTGCCAGCAGACCCCGGAGGGTGGCAAACACCATATATTTT
j_call: TRBJ1-3
clone_size: .
v_call: TRBV27
d_call: .

cdr3_aa: CASSHIQGYSNQPQHF
cdr3_nt: TGTGCCAGCAGCCACATACAGGGGTATAGCAATCAGCCCCAGCATTTT
j_call: TRBJ1-5
clone_size: .
v_call: TRBV4-2
d_call: TRBD1

cdr3_aa: CASSLDGNQPQHF
cdr3_nt: TGCGCCAGCAGCTTGGATGGCAATCAGCCCCAGCATTTT
j_call: TRBJ1-5
clone_size: .
v_call: TRBV5-1
d_call: .

cdr3_aa: CASSSDGNYGYTF
cdr3_nt: TGTGCCAGCTCATCGGACGGGAACTATGGCTACACCTTC
j_call: TRBJ1-2
clone_size: .
v_call: TRBV18
d_call: .

cdr3_aa: CASSDGPGELFF
cdr3_nt: TGTGCCAGCAGTGACGGGCCCGGGGAGCTGTTTTTT
j_call: TRBJ2-2
clone_size: .
v_call: TRBV25-1
d_call: .

cdr3_aa: CASSIRQGTYNEQFF
cdr3_nt: TGTGCCAGTAGTATCAGACAGGGCACCTACAATGAGCAGTTCTTC
j_call: TRBJ2-1
clone_size: .
v_call: TRBV19
d_call: TRBD1

cdr3_aa: CAWSVVGQGYNEQFF
cdr3_nt: TGTGCCTGGAGTGTAGTCGGTCAGGGGTACAATGAGCAGTTCTTC
j_call: TRBJ2-1
clone_size: .
v_call: TRBV30
d_call: .

cdr3_aa: CASSPVGLAGENNEQFF
cdr3_nt: TGTGCCAGCAGTCCCGTGGGATTAGCGGGAGAGAACAATGAGCAGTTCTTC
j_call: TRBJ2-1
clone_size: many
v_call: TRBV28
d_call: TRBD2

cdr3_aa: CASSLAGTPEQYF
cdr3_nt: TGTGCCAGCAGCTTGGCGGGAACCCCCGAGCAGTACTTC
j_call: TRBJ2-7
clone_size: .
v_call: TRBV5-8
d_call: .

cdr3_aa: CASSRKPGNSYEQYF
cdr3_nt: TGTGCCAGCAGCAGGAAACCCGGGAACTCCTACGAGCAGTACTTC
j_call: TRBJ2-7
clone_size: many
v_call: TRBV5-6
d_call: .

cdr3_aa: CASRTGTSGSKDTQYF
cdr3_nt: TGTGCCAGCAGAACTGGGACTAGCGGTTCGAAAGATACGCAGTATTTT
j_call: TRBJ2-3
clone_size: .
v_call: TRBV5-4
d_call: TRBD2

cdr3_aa: CAWSWQGVGQPQHF
cdr3_nt: TGTGCCTGGAGTTGGCAGGGAGTGGGTCAGCCCCAGCATTTT
j_call: TRBJ1-5
clone_size: once
v_call: TRBV30
d_call: .

cdr3_aa: CASSLFSVTGELFF
cdr3_nt: TGTGCCAGCAGCTTATTTAGCGTAACCGGGGAGCTGTTTTTT
j_call: TRBJ2-2
clone_size: .
v_call: TRBV7-9
d_call: .

cdr3_aa: CASSLGLAGDTQYF
cdr3_nt: TGCGCCAGCAGCTTGGGGCTAGCGGGAGATACGCAGTATTTT
j_call: TRBJ2-3
clone_size: .
v_call: TRBV5-1
d_call: TRBD2

cdr3_aa: CASSFQGALTEAFF
cdr3_nt: TGTGCCAGCAGTTTTCAGGGGGCCCTCACTGAAGCTTTCTTT
j_call: TRBJ1-1
clone_size: .
v_call: TRBV6-5
d_call: TRBD1

cdr3_aa: CASSPWGAGINTEAFF
cdr3_nt: TGTGCCAGCAGCCCTTGGGGGGCAGGGATAAACACTGAAGCTTTCTTT
j_call: TRBJ1-1
clone_size: .
v_call: TRBV7-9
d_call: .

cdr3_aa: CASSSPRLGSYNEQFF
cdr3_nt: TGTGCCAGCAGCTCGCCTCGGCTGGGATCCTACAATGAGCAGTTCTTC
j_call: TRBJ2-1
clone_size: .
v_call: TRBV12-1
d_call: .

cdr3_aa: CASSPGTDANYGYTF
cdr3_nt: TGCGCCAGCAGCCCAGGGACAGACGCTAACTATGGCTACACCTTC
j_call: TRBJ1-2
clone_size: .
v_call: TRBV5-1
d_call: TRBD1

cdr3_aa: CASSLLGLEDHNEQFF
cdr3_nt: TGTGCCAGCAGTTTACTGGGACTAGAAGACCACAATGAGCAGTTCTTC
j_call: TRBJ2-1
clone_size: .
v_call: TRBV28
d_call: TRBD2

cdr3_aa: CASSLVTQQETQYF
cdr3_nt: TGCGCCAGCAGCTTGGTAACACAGCAAGAGACCCAGTACTTC
j_call: TRBJ2-5
clone_size: .
v_call: TRBV5-1
d_call: .

cdr3_aa: CASSVGGSSTDTQYF
cdr3_nt: TGTGCCAGCTCCGTAGGCGGGAGTAGCACAGATACGCAGTATTTT
j_call: TRBJ2-3
clone_size: few
v_call: TRBV2
d_call: TRBD2

cdr3_aa: CSAWVGVKLFF
cdr3_nt: TGCAGTGCGTGGGTGGGGGTAAAACTGTTTTTT
j_call: TRBJ1-4
clone_size: .
v_call: TRBV20-1
d_call: .

cdr3_aa: CASSLAQGMNTEAFF
cdr3_nt: TGTGCCAGCTCACTAGCCCAGGGGATGAACACTGAAGCTTTCTTT
j_call: TRBJ1-1
clone_size: .
v_call: TRBV18
d_call: .

cdr3_aa: CASSPRVEATNEKLFF
cdr3_nt: TGTGCCAGCTCACCCCGCGTCGAAGCAACTAATGAAAAACTGTTTTTT
j_call: TRBJ1-4
clone_size: .
v_call: TRBV18
d_call: .

cdr3_aa: CASSLDGGSHVFF
cdr3_nt: TGTGCCAGCAGCTTAGATGGGGGGAGCCACGTGTTTTTT
j_call: TRBJ2-2
clone_size: .
v_call: TRBV7-9
d_call: .

cdr3_aa: CASSWTDTQYF
cdr3_nt: TGTGCCAGCAGCTGGACAGATACGCAGTATTTT
j_call: TRBJ2-3
clone_size: .
v_call: TRBV5-6
d_call: .

cdr3_aa: CASSLMVAGGGAYSEQFF
cdr3_nt: TGCGCCAGCAGCTTAATGGTAGCGGGAGGAGGTGCCTACAGTGAGCAGTTCTTC
j_call: TRBJ2-1
clone_size: .
v_call: TRBV5-1
d_call: TRBD2

cdr3_aa: CASSEPSWPYEQYF
cdr3_nt: TGTGCCAGCAGTGAGCCTAGCTGGCCCTACGAGCAGTACTTC
j_call: TRBJ2-7
clone_size: .
v_call: TRBV6-1
d_call: .

cdr3_aa: CASSPTGGFSGELFF
cdr3_nt: TGTGCCAGCTCACCGACAGGGGGCTTCTCCGGGGAGCTGTTTTTT
j_call: TRBJ2-2
clone_size: .
v_call: TRBV18
d_call: TRBD1

cdr3_aa: CASSPGTSSGNTIYF
cdr3_nt: TGTGCCAGCAGCCCCGGGACTAGCTCTGGAAACACCATATATTTT
j_call: TRBJ1-3
clone_size: once
v_call: TRBV7-6
d_call: .

cdr3_aa: CASSQGALSYNEQFF
cdr3_nt: TGTGCCAGCAGCCAGGGGGCTCTCTCCTACAATGAGCAGTTCTTC
j_call: TRBJ2-1
clone_size: .
v_call: TRBV7-2
d_call: TRBD1

cdr3_aa: CASSRPGQGNEKLFF
cdr3_nt: TGTGCCAGCAGTCGTCCGGGACAGGGTAATGAAAAACTGTTTTTT
j_call: TRBJ1-4
clone_size: once
v_call: TRBV28
d_call: TRBD1

cdr3_aa: CASSPRGGSSTTYNEQFF
cdr3_nt: TGTGCCAGCAGCCCCCGCGGCGGGAGCTCCACAACCTACAATGAGCAGTTCTTC
j_call: TRBJ2-1
clone_size: .
v_call: TRBV14
d_call: TRBD2

cdr3_aa: CASSSTGQPQHF
cdr3_nt: TGTGCCAGCAGTTCAACCGGGCAGCCCCAGCATTTT
j_call: TRBJ1-5
clone_size: .
v_call: TRBV2
d_call: .

cdr3_aa: CASSIQRNTEAFF
cdr3_nt: TGTGCCAGTAGTATTCAGAGGAACACTGAAGCTTTCTTT
j_call: TRBJ1-1
clone_size: many
v_call: TRBV19
d_call: .

cdr3_aa: CASSLEGEPIYEQYF
cdr3_nt: TGTGCCAGCAGCTTAGAGGGCGAACCGATCTACGAGCAGTACTTC
j_call: TRBJ2-7
clone_size: once
v_call: TRBV11-2
d_call: .

cdr3_aa: CASSRTSGPLTDTQYF
cdr3_nt: TGTGCCAGCAGCCGAACTAGCGGGCCACTCACAGATACGCAGTATTTT
j_call: TRBJ2-3
clone_size: .
v_call: TRBV13
d_call: TRBD2

cdr3_aa: CASSLGQPYNEQFF
cdr3_nt: TGTGCCAGCAGCTTAGGGCAGCCCTACAATGAGCAGTTCTTC
j_call: TRBJ2-1
clone_size: few
v_call: TRBV7-8
d_call: .

cdr3_aa: CASSQTGTGDQPQHF
cdr3_nt: TGCGCCAGCAGCCAGACCGGGACAGGAGATCAGCCCCAGCATTTT
j_call: TRBJ1-5
clone_size: .
v_call: TRBV5-1
d_call: TRBD1

cdr3_aa: CASSLRHSRTGELFF
cdr3_nt: TGTGCCAGCAGCTTACGACATAGTAGGACCGGGGAGCTGTTTTTT
j_call: TRBJ2-2
clone_size: .
v_call: TRBV5-6
d_call: .

cdr3_aa: CAWILRESPGELFF
cdr3_nt: TGTGCCTGGATCCTGCGGGAGTCCCCCGGGGAGCTGTTTTTT
j_call: TRBJ2-2
clone_size: .
v_call: TRBV30
d_call: TRBD2

cdr3_aa: CATRAQETQYF
cdr3_nt: TGTGCCACCAGGGCCCAGGAGACCCAGTACTTC
j_call: TRBJ2-5
clone_size: .
v_call: TRBV10-3
d_call: .